This record looks at one TCR beta chain sequence and its context. Its antigen is unknown. A second PCR, run for about 6 to 11 cycles, used a sample-barcoded 5' primer plus a J-beta primer mix. TCRdb re-called the 5' RACE reads through MiXCR, storing one row per CDR3 protein. In the table there are over 950,000 distinct CDR3 sequences, about 53% of which are singletons. These data are taken from a study of blood T cells in healthy people across ages. The CDR3 is 14 amino acids. The germline CDR1 and CDR2 sequences are MNHEY and SVGAGI. The V end lost 6 bases, the J end lost 4 bases, and 15 bases lay between the germline ends. Study-level points and caveats: Naive T cell percentage by flow cytometry tracked strongly with beta diversity.

The TCR originated in a woman aged 60-75 years in good health. Sequencing was carried out using blood. The genes are TRBV6-5 and TRBJ1-1; no clear D gene. As DNA, the CDR3 is TGTGCCAGCAGCTCCGGACGGCTGGGCACTGAAGCTTTCTTT. Translation gives CASSSGRLGTEAFF.